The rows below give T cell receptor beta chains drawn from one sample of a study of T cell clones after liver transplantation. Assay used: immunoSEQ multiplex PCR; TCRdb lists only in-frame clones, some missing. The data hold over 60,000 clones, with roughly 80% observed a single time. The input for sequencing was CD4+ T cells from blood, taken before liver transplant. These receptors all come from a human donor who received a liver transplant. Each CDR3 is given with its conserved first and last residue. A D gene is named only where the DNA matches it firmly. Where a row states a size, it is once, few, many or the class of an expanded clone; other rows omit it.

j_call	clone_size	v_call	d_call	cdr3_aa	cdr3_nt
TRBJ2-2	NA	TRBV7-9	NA	CASSLDSPNTGELFF	TGTGCCAGCAGCTTAGACTCCCCGAACACCGGGGAGCTGTTTTTT
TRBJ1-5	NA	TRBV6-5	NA	CASSSDYSNQPQHF	TGTGCCAGCAGCTCAGATTATAGCAATCAGCCCCAGCATTTT
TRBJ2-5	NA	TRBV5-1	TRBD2	CASSFGAGVGETQYF	TGCGCCAGCAGCTTTGGAGCGGGAGTAGGGGAGACCCAGTACTTC
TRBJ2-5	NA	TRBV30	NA	CAWSVKGGETQYF	TGTGCCTGGAGTGTTAAGGGAGGAGAGACCCAGTACTTC
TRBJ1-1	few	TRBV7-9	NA	CASSLEGGDLAFF	TGTGCCAGCAGCTTAGAGGGAGGGGATTTGGCTTTCTTT
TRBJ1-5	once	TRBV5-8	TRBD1	CASSPGTGVNQPQHF	TGTGCCAGCAGCCCTGGGACAGGGGTGAATCAGCCCCAGCATTTT
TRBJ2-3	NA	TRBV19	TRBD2	CASSIGGISTDTQYF	TGTGCCAGTAGTATCGGGGGGATAAGCACAGATACGCAGTATTTT
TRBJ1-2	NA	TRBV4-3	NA	CASSQAPGGHYGYTF	TGCGCCAGCAGCCAAGCCCCCGGGGGCCACTATGGCTACACCTTC
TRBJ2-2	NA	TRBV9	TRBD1	CASSAQGTGELFF	TGTGCCAGCAGCGCACAGGGGACCGGGGAGCTGTTTTTT
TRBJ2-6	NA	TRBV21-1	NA	CASSKVRGVLSGANVLTF	TGTGCCAGCAGCAAAGTAAGAGGGGTCCTCTCTGGGGCCAACGTCCTGACTTTC
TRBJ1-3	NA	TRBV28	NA	CASSRPGSRTRNTIYF	TGTGCCAGCAGTCGGCCCGGCAGCAGGACGAGAAACACCATATATTTT
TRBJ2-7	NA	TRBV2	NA	CASSERQGEQYF	TGTGCCAGCAGTGAAAGGCAGGGCGAGCAGTACTTC
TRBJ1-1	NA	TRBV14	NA	CASSPTGNTEAFF	TGTGCCAGCAGCCCGACAGGGAACACTGAAGCTTTCTTT
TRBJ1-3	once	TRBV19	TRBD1	CASSIRQGATGNTIYF	TGTGCCAGTAGTATAAGACAGGGGGCGACTGGAAACACCATATATTTT
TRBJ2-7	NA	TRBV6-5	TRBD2	CASSLGLAPGEQYF	TGTGCCAGCAGTTTGGGACTAGCCCCGGGGGAGCAGTACTTC
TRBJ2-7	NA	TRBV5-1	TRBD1	CASSLGTEPSYEQYF	TGCGCCAGCAGCCTTGGGACAGAACCATCCTACGAGCAGTACTTC
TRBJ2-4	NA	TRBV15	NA	CATSRDGGHENIQYF	TGTGCCACCAGCAGAGATGGGGGGCATGAAAACATTCAGTACTTC
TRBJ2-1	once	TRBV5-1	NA	CASSLKGEQFF	TGCGCCAGCAGCTTGAAGGGTGAGCAGTTCTTC
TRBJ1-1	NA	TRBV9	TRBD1	CASGFTGDTEAFF	TGTGCCAGCGGGTTTACAGGGGACACTGAAGCTTTCTTT
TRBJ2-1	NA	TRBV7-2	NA	CASSLGGAGPYNEQFF	TGTGCCAGCAGCTTAGGGGGGGCGGGACCCTACAATGAGCAGTTCTTC
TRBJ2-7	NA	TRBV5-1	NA	CASSAELTSYEQYF	TGCGCCAGCAGCGCCGAGCTGACCTCCTACGAGCAGTACTTC
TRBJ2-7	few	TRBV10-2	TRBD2	CASSESSGIAYEQYF	TGCGCCAGCAGTGAGTCTAGCGGGATAGCCTACGAGCAGTACTTC
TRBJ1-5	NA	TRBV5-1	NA	CASSWGAGNQPQHF	TGCGCCAGCAGCTGGGGGGCAGGGAATCAGCCCCAGCATTTT
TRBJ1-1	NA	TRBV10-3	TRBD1	CAISGQGGNTEAFF	TGTGCCATCAGTGGACAGGGGGGGAACACTGAAGCTTTCTTT
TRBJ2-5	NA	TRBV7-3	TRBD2	CAGYYRLAGETQYF	TGTGCCGGATACTATAGACTAGCGGGAGAGACCCAGTACTTC
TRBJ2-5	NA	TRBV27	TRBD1	CASSPNGQGMYQETQYF	TGTGCCAGCAGTCCCAATGGACAGGGGATGTACCAAGAGACCCAGTACTTC
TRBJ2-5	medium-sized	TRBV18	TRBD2	CASSPGLAGVETQYF	TGTGCCAGCTCGCCGGGACTAGCGGGTGTAGAGACCCAGTACTTC
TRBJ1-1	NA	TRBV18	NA	CASSPGGNTEAFF	TGTGCCAGCTCACCAGGGGGGAACACTGAAGCTTTCTTT
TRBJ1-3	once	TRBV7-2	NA	CASSLDYSDRSGNTIYF	TGTGCCAGCAGCTTAGATTACTCTGACCGCTCTGGAAACACCATATATTTT
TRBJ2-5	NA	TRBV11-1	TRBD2	CASSLARLAGSWETQYF	TGTGCCAGCAGCTTAGCTCGACTAGCGGGAAGTTGGGAGACCCAGTACTTC
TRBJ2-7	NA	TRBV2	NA	CASSADRGGYEQYF	TGTGCCAGCAGTGCCGATCGAGGGGGATACGAGCAGTACTTC
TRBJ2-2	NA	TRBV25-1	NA	CASSEPGRRSTGELFF	TGTGCCAGCAGTGAACCGGGAAGGAGGTCGACCGGGGAGCTGTTTTTT
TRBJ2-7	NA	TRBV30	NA	CAWSRQGTGQYF	TGTGCCTGGAGCCGCCAAGGGACTGGGCAGTACTTC
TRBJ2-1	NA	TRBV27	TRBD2	CASRIRVGLAGGPSYNEQFF	TGTGCCAGCAGAATACGAGTTGGGCTAGCGGGAGGGCCCTCCTACAATGAGCAGTTCTTC
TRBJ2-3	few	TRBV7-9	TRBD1	CASSDLRTGGTDTQYF	TGTGCCAGCAGCGACCTACGGACAGGGGGGACAGATACGCAGTATTTT
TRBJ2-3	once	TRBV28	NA	CASSLGRNTDTQYF	TGTGCCAGCAGTTTGGGGAGAAACACAGATACGCAGTATTTT
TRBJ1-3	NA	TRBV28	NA	CASSLSLRGVGNTIYF	TGTGCCAGCAGTTTAAGCCTGCGAGGGGTCGGAAACACCATATATTTT
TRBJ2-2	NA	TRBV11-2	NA	CASSLGPGRGGGELFF	TGTGCCAGCAGCTTAGGGCCAGGGCGAGGGGGCGGGGAGCTGTTTTTT
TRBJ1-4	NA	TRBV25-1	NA	CASSGRQGFATNEKLFF	TGTGCCAGCAGCGGCAGGCAGGGATTTGCAACTAATGAAAAACTGTTTTTT
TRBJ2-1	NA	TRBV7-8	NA	CASSLDWNNEQFF	TGTGCCAGCAGTCTTGACTGGAACAATGAGCAGTTCTTC
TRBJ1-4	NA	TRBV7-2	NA	CASSPRRSNEKLFF	TGTGCCAGCAGCCCCCGTAGGAGTAATGAAAAACTGTTTTTT
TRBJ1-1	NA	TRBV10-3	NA	CAIGSGLNTEAFF	TGTGCCATAGGCTCGGGACTGAACACTGAAGCTTTCTTT
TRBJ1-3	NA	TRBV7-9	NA	CASSPGIRSGNTIYF	TGTGCCAGCAGCCCAGGGATCCGCTCTGGAAACACCATATATTTT
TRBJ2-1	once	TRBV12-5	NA	CASGLGESGFF	TGTGCTAGTGGTTTGGGGGAAAGTGGGTTCTTC
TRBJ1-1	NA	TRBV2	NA	CASSSGGTEAFF	TGTGCCAGCAGTTCCGGGGGCACTGAAGCTTTCTTT
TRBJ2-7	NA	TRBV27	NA	CASGPRVLSYEQYF	TGTGCCAGCGGACCAAGGGTCCTATCCTACGAGCAGTACTTC
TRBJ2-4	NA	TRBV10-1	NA	CASSERGESIQYF	TGCGCCAGCAGTGAGAGGGGTGAGAGCATTCAGTACTTC
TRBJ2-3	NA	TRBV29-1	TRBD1	CSAQIGGASTDTQYF	TGCAGCGCCCAAATAGGGGGCGCGAGCACAGATACGCAGTATTTT
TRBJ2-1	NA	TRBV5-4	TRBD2	CASSLDGRGNYNEQFF	TGTGCCAGCAGCTTGGACGGGAGGGGGAACTACAATGAGCAGTTCTTC
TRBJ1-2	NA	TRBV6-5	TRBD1	CASRTGRNYGYTF	TGTGCCAGCAGGACAGGGCGTAACTATGGCTACACCTTC
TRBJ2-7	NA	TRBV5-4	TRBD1	CASSLDRAGEQYF	TGTGCCAGCAGCCTCGACAGGGCGGGCGAGCAGTACTTC
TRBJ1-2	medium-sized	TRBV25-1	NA	CASSDLTSLYGYTF	TGTGCCAGCAGTGATTTGACAAGTCTCTATGGCTACACCTTC
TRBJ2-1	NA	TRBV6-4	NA	CASSDSPTYNEQFF	TGTGCCAGCAGTGACTCCCCGACTTACAATGAGCAGTTCTTC
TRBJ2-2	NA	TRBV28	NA	CAADGLSRTGELFF	TGTGCCGCAGACGGCCTCTCGAGAACCGGGGAGCTGTTTTTT
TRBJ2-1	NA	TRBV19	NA	CASSQTRNSYNEQFF	TGTGCCAGTAGCCAGACTCGAAACTCCTACAATGAGCAGTTCTTC
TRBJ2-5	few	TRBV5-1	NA	CASSLTETQYF	TGCGCCAGCAGCTTGACAGAGACCCAGTACTTC